This TCR beta chain originates from a study of pediatric ulcerative colitis. General study results and limits: All ulcerative colitis patients, but no controls, carried two rectal clonotypes.

Assay used: immunoSEQ multiplex PCR; TCRdb lists only in-frame clones, some missing. The repertoire has fewer than 45,000 clones, roughly 83% of them found once; the top ten carry more than 20%. With regard to this clone: What it binds is not known.

Germline CDR1 reads MNHEY; CDR2 reads SMNVEV (reference sequence). CDR3 length: 16 amino acids. The V segment lost 1 base and the J segment 5 bases; nucleotides outside the gene matches: 7. Sequenced input: blood. The V and J genes are TRBV27 and TRBJ1-2, with 10 bases aligning to TRBD1. This sequence was found in a girl aged 5-17 years with moderate ulcerative colitis. The CDR3 sequence is CASSLFRTGGTYGYTF. The CDR3 DNA follows: TGTGCCAGCAGTTTATTTAGGACAGGGGGTACATATGGCTACACCTTC.